These 28 T cell receptor beta chains share one sample of origin, sequenced in a study of blood T cell repertoires in COVID-19. The data were produced by immunoSEQ multiplex PCR, yet TCRdb's version contains in-frame clones alone and is incomplete. The repertoire holds 150,000 to 200,000 clones, with 80% as singletons. The sample consisted of PBMCs or T cells enriched from blood (not recorded which). Every receptor here comes from a man aged 40-49 years who had recovered from COVID-19.

The chain has TRBV9 and TRBJ1-3; D perhaps matches TRBD1 (5 bases). With 0 bases removed from V and 5 bases from J, the gap between germline ends came to 6 bases. The germline CDR1 and CDR2 sequences are SGDLS and YYNGEE. The CDR3 runs to 13 residues. The CDR3 DNA is TGTGCCAGCAGCGTAGAGGACAGAAACACCATATATTTT. This encodes CASSVEDRNTIYF.

The J gene is TRBJ2-1, the V gene TRBV6-2 or TRBV6-3; TRBD2 agrees at 7 bases. V shed 2 bases, J shed 6 bases, and the junction held 7 bases outside the gene matches. The CDR3 length is 15 residues. Germline loops: CDR1 MNHEY, CDR2 SVGEGT. The DNA of the CDR3 is TGTGCCAGCAGTTACGGGGCGGGGGAATTCAATGAGCAGTTCTTC. It encodes CASSYGAGEFNEQFF.

The rearrangement joins TRBV4-2 to TRBJ1-4, with D possibly matching TRBD1 (5 bases). The V gene's germline CDR1 is LGHNA and CDR2 YNFKEQ. V lost 6 bases, J lost 5 bases, and 16 bases lay in between. This CDR3 contains 15 residues. CDR3 DNA sequence: TGTGCCAGCAGTCACTTCAGACAGTTAAATGAAAAACTGTTTTTT. Translating it yields CASSHFRQLNEKLFF.

The CDR3 coding sequence is TGTGCCAGCAGCCGTACAGCGGGGGGTAGTAACGAGCAGTACTTC. Amino acid sequence: CASSRTAGGSNEQYF. The chain employs TRBV7-2 and TRBJ2-7, with 9 positions matching TRBD2. The CDR3 is made up of 15 amino acids. Germline V gives CDR1 SGHTA, CDR2 FQGNSA. The V gene end was trimmed by 5 bases and the J gene end by 5 bases; junction bases not matched to a gene: 10. The full variable domain, with the rest looked up from reference TRBV7-2 and TRBJ2-7, is GAGVSQSPSNKVTEKGKDVELRCDPISGHTALYWYRQSLGQGLEFLIYFQGNSAPDKSGLPSDRFSAERTGGSVSTLTIQRTQQEDSAVYLCASSRTAGGSNEQYFGPGTRLTVT.

CDR3 loop: CASSRGPGGVQYF. CDR3 sequence (DNA): TGTGCCAGCAGTCGAGGACCTGGGGGGGTCCAGTACTTC. The V call is TRBV6-5, the J call TRBJ2-5, with TRBD2 matching over 7 bases. Germline CDR1 is MNHEY and CDR2 is SVGAGI. The V gene end was trimmed by 5 bases and the J gene end by 10 bases; junction bases not matched to a gene: 10. The CDR3 is 13 amino acids.

This clone appeared a single time. The chain is built from TRBV7-2 and TRBJ1-3, with 8 bases that match TRBD1. Germline-derived CDR1 and CDR2 are SGHTA and FQGNSA. With 6 bases clipped from V and 4 bases from J, the junction kept 8 bases outside the gene matches. The CDR3 consists of 15 residues. The chain's CDR3 is CASSIDRGGGNTIYF. CDR3 DNA: TGTGCCAGCAGTATAGACAGGGGAGGGGGAAACACCATATATTTT.

J is TRBJ2-1 and V is TRBV5-1; TRBD2 aligns across 9 bases. The CDR3 totals 14 residues. The ends lost 5 bases at V and 2 bases at J; junction bases unmatched: 2. Germline V gene lookup returns CDR1 SGHRS and CDR2 YFSETQ. The CDR3 nucleotides are TGCGCCAGCAGTAGACTAGCGGCCTACAATGAGCAGTTCTTC. Encoded protein: CASSRLAAYNEQFF.

V is TRBV11-1 and J is TRBJ1-1; tentative D call: TRBD1 (6 bases). Trimming cost V 8 bases and J 1 base, with 11 bases left between them. The length of the CDR3 is 13 residues. Looked up from germline, CDR1 is SGHAT and CDR2 is FQDESV (reference sequence). CDR3 protein: CASSLQGNTEAFF. The CDR3 DNA sequence: TGTGCCAGCTCCTTACAGGGGAACACTGAAGCTTTCTTT.

J is TRBJ1-5 and V is TRBV30, with no clear D. V lost 3 bases and J 11 bases, leaving 14 bases between the germline ends. CDR3 length: 12 residues. Germline lookup yields CDR1 GTSNPN and CDR2 SVGIG (reference sequence). The CDR3 loop reads CAWSPAEGTQHF. Written as DNA, the CDR3 is TGTGCCTGGAGCCCGGCTGAGGGTACCCAGCATTTT.

V and J are TRBV14 and TRBJ1-2; TRBD1 might be the D (5 bases). The V gene lost 4 bases and the J gene lost 2 bases, with 20 bases spanning the gap. Germline V gene data show CDR1 as SGHDN and CDR2 as FVKESK. CDR3 length equals 17 residues. The CDR3 loop is CASSPLSAGGRNYGYTF. The CDR3 DNA reads TGTGCCAGCAGCCCGTTAAGCGCGGGGGGAAGGAACTATGGCTACACCTTC.

The chain has TRBV27 and TRBJ2-4, with D perhaps matching TRBD2 (6 bases). V was pared by 6 bases and J by 1 base, with 7 bases between. This CDR3 contains 13 residues. Germline CDR1 and CDR2: MNHEY and SMNVEV (reference sequence). The CDR3 bases are TGTGCCAGCAGGGGGACTGCCAAAAACATTCAGTACTTC. Its translation: CASRGTAKNIQYF.

This rearrangement joins TRBV4-1 to TRBJ2-6; tentative D call: TRBD2 (5 bases). Germline-derived CDR1 and CDR2 are MGHRA and YSYEKL. V was pared by 3 bases and J by 4 bases, with 16 bases between. The CDR3 sequence is 17 residues long. CDR3 DNA sequence: TGCGCCAGCAGCCACCCTTTGCGGGTATCGGGGGCCAACGTCCTGACTTTC. Its translation is CASSHPLRVSGANVLTF.

The V call is TRBV6-2 or TRBV6-3, the J call TRBJ2-1, with a tentative D call TRBD2 (5 bases). The CDR3 is 14 residues long. V was clipped by 6 bases and J by 10 bases, with 19 bases between them. Germline CDR1 is MNHEY and CDR2 is SVGEGT. The CDR3 DNA sequence: TGTGCCAGCAGCCCGGACTTCCCCGCCGACGAGCAGTTCTTC. Its protein is CASSPDFPADEQFF.

The chain is built from TRBV7-6 and TRBJ1-6; D might be TRBD1 (6 bases). Germline lookup yields CDR1 SGHVS and CDR2 FNYEAQ. Trimming cost V 1 base and J 3 bases, with 13 bases left between them. The CDR3 loop spans 17 amino acids. CDR3 sequence (DNA): TGTGCCAGCAGCTTAGAGTCCACAGGGAGCTATAATTCACCCCTCCACTTT. As protein: CASSLESTGSYNSPLHF.

The rearrangement joins TRBV28 to TRBJ2-5; 9 bases line up with TRBD2. The CDR3 runs 15 residues. Germline V CDR1 and CDR2: MDHEN, SYDVKM. Trimming cost V 2 bases and J 1 base; bases outside gene matches: 2. The CDR3 here is CASSLGAGGQETQYF. Written as DNA, the CDR3 is TGTGCCAGCAGTTTAGGAGCGGGGGGCCAAGAGACCCAGTACTTC.

This clone was observed a few times. The V call is TRBV7-3, the J call TRBJ1-2; TRBD1 aligns across 7 bases. Per germline, CDR1 SGHTA and CDR2 FQGTGA. J gave up 0 bases and V 3 bases, and 4 bases lay outside the gene matches. CDR3 size: 15 residues. The CDR3 region has the DNA TGTGCCAGCAGCTTGACAGGGCTAGCTAACTATGGCTACACCTTC. This sequence encodes CASSLTGLANYGYTF.

This sequence joins TRBV11-2 and TRBJ1-4; 7 positions agree with TRBD1. V lost 3 bases to trimming and J lost 0 bases; unmatched junction nucleotides: 1. The CDR3 has 15 residues. From germline, CDR1 is SGHAT and CDR2 FQNNGV. DNA of the CDR3: TGTGCCAGCAGCTTCCAGGGGGCAACTAATGAAAAACTGTTTTTT. It yields the protein CASSFQGATNEKLFF.

This chain links TRBV7-8 with TRBJ1-5; D is ambiguous. The V gene lost 5 bases and the J gene lost 7 bases, with 15 bases spanning the gap. Germline assignment: CDR1 SGHVS and CDR2 FQNEAQ. The CDR3 totals 14 residues. The CDR3 region is CASSPGGGSQPQHF. For the CDR3, the DNA is TGTGCCAGCAGCCCGGGTGGAGGTAGCCAGCCCCAGCATTTT.

V gene TRBV9 combines with J gene TRBJ1-6, with TRBD1 matching 10 bases. The CDR3 has 15 residues. Germline V lookup: CDR1 SGDLS, CDR2 YYNGEE. Losses at the gene ends were 4 bases for V and 6 bases for J; bases not matched to a gene: 4. The DNA for the CDR3 is TGTGCCAGCAGCTTCCGGGACAGGGGTAATTCACCCCTCCACTTT. Its protein is CASSFRDRGNSPLHF.

The chain uses TRBV12-5 and TRBJ1-5; 7 nucleotides match TRBD1. The CDR3 contains 14 residues. The V segment lost 7 bases and the J segment 2 bases; nucleotides outside the gene matches: 5. CDR1 is LGHNT and CDR2 is FRNRAP in the germline V gene. Here the CDR3 DNA reads TGTGCTAGTGCCCCCGGGACAGGCAATCAGCCCCAGCATTTT. Protein: CASAPGTGNQPQHF.

The genes are TRBV5-1 and TRBJ2-3, with D hard to call. This CDR3 is 14 amino acids long. V was pared by 2 bases and J by 2 bases, with 9 bases between. The V gene's germline CDR1 is SGHRS and CDR2 YFSETQ. This chain's CDR3 is CASSFGWATDTQYF. CDR3 bases: TGCGCCAGCAGCTTTGGGTGGGCCACAGATACGCAGTATTTT.

The chain employs TRBV19 and TRBJ2-5; 14 positions agree with TRBD2. Germline CDR1 and CDR2: LNHDA and SQIVND (reference sequence). The CDR3 runs to 16 residues. J was trimmed by 7 bases and V by 5 bases; bases with no gene match: 9. This CDR3 is CASSPGTSGGVVTQYF. The DNA for the CDR3 is TGTGCCAGTAGTCCCGGGACTAGCGGGGGAGTGGTGACCCAGTACTTC.

This clone occurred once. The chain employs TRBV24-1 and TRBJ2-2; TRBD1 aligns across 9 bases. CDR1 and CDR2 from the germline V gene are KGHDR and SFDVKD. The CDR3 is 15 residues long. V lost 12 bases, J lost 0 bases, and 7 bases stayed unmatched. Here the CDR3 reads CAAGGQGPNTGELFF. In nucleotides, the CDR3 is TGTGCCGCCGGGGGACAGGGACCGAACACCGGGGAGCTGTTTTTT.

V usage is TRBV2 and J usage is TRBJ2-7; D might be TRBD1 (6 bases). CDR1 is SNHLY and CDR2 is FYNNEI in the germline V gene. The CDR3 consists of 15 residues. V was clipped by 4 bases and J by 2 bases, with 15 bases between them. CDR3 sequence reads: CASSGSQGIPYEQYV. The CDR3 region has the DNA TGTGCCAGCAGTGGCTCGCAGGGGATCCCCTACGAGCAGTACGTC.

CDR3 sequence: CASSMLFVTGFNEKLFF. As DNA, the CDR3 is TGTGCCAGTAGTATGCTTTTTGTGACAGGGTTTAATGAAAAACTGTTTTTT. V gene TRBV19 combines with J gene TRBJ1-4; the match to TRBD1 covers 7 bases. V lost 3 bases, J lost 4 bases, and 11 bases stayed unmatched. The CDR3 runs 17 residues. Germline V gene lookup returns CDR1 LNHDA and CDR2 SQIVND (reference sequence). Full variable domain (missing parts from reference TRBV19 and TRBJ1-4): DGGITQSPKYLFRKEGQNVTLSCEQNLNHDAMYWYRQDPGQGLRLIYYSQIVNDFQKGDIAEGYSVSREKKESFPLTVTSAQKNPTAFYLCASSMLFVTGFNEKLFFGSGTQLSVL.

The J gene is TRBJ1-2, the V gene TRBV7-2, with D perhaps TRBD1 (6 bases). Germline V gene sequence: CDR1 SGHTA, CDR2 FQGNSA. V was cut by 4 bases and J by 7 bases, with 25 bases left in between. The CDR3 length is 17 residues. CDR3 amino acids: CASSYYTAGEGIGGYTF. The CDR3 nucleotides are TGTGCCAGCAGCTATTACACGGCAGGGGAGGGGATAGGTGGCTACACCTTC.

This clone was observed a few times. This sequence joins TRBV10-3 and TRBJ2-5; 12 bases are a match to TRBD2. Germline V gene data show CDR1 as ENHRY and CDR2 as SYGVKD. Germline trimming cut 3 bases from V and 5 bases from J; bases unmatched to any gene: 4. This CDR3 comprises 15 residues. The CDR3 bases are TGTGCCATCAGTGAAGCTAGCGGGGGGGTTGAGACCCAGTACTTC. It encodes CAISEASGGVETQYF.

This chain joins TRBV11-1 and TRBJ2-1, with TRBD2 matching over 8 bases. The germline CDR1 and CDR2 sequences are SGHAT and FQDESV (reference sequence). V lost 5 bases and J lost 9; bases outside the gene matches: 6. The CDR3 length is 13 residues. DNA of the CDR3: TGTGCCAGCAGCCGGCTCGGGAGGGGTGAGCAGTTCTTC. Encoded protein: CASSRLGRGEQFF.